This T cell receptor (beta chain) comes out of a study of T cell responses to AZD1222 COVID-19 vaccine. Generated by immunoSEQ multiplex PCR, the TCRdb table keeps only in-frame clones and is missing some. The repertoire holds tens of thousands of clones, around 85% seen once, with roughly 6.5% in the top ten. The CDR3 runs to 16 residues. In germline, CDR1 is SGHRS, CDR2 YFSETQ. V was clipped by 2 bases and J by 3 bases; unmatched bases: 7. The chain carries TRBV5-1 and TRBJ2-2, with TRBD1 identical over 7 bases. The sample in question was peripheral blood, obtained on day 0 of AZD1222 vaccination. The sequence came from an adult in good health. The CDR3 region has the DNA TGCGCCAGCAGCTTTCAGGGGGTAGTTGACACCGGGGAGCTGTTTTTT. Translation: CASSFQGVVDTGELFF. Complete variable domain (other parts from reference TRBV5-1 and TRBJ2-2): KAGVTQTPRYLIKTRGQQVTLSCSPISGHRSVSWYQQTPGQGLQFLFEYFSETQRNKGNFPGRFSGRQFSNSRSEMNVSTLELGDSALYLCASSFQGVVDTGELFFGEGSRLTVL.